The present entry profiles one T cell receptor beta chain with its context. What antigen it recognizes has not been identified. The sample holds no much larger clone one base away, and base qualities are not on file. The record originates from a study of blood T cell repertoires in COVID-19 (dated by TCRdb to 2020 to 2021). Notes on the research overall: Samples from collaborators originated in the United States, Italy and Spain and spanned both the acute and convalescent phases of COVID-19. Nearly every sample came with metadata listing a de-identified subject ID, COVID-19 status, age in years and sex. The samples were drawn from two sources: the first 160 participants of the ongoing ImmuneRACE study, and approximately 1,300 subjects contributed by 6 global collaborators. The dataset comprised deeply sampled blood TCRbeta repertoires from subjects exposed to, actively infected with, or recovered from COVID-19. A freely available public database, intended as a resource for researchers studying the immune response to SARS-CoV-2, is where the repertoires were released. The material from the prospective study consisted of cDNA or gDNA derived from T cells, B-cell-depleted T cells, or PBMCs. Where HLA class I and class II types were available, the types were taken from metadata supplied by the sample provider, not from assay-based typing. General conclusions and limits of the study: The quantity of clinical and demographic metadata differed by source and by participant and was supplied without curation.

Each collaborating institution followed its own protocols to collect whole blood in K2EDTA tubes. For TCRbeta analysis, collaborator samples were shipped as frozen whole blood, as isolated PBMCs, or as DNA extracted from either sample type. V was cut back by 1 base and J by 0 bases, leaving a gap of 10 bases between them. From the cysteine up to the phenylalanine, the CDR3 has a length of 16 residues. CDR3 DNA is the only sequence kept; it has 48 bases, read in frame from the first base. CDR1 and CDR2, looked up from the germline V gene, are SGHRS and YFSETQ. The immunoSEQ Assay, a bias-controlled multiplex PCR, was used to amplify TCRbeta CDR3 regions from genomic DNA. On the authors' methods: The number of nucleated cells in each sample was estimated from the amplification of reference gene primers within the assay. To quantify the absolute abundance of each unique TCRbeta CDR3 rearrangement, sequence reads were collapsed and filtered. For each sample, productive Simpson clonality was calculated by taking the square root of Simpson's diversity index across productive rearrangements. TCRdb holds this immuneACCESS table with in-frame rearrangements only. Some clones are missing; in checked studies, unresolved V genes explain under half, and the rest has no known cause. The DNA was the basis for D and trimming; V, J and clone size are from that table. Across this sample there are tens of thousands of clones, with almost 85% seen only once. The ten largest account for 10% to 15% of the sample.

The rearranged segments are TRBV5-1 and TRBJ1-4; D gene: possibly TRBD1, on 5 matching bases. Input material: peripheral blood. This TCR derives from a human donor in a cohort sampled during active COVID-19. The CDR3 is CASSLKGLSTNEKLFF. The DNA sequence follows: TGCGCCAGCAGCTTGAAGGGACTTTCAACTAATGAAAAACTGTTTTTT.